This TCR beta chain is from a study of T cell changes during pregnancy in multiple sclerosis. Here immunoSEQ multiplex PCR was the method, and the copy in TCRdb shows in-frame clones only, minus some. The data show tens of thousands of clones, roughly 92% seen once. This CDR3 is built from 14 residues. V gave up 1 base and J gave up 4 bases, with 7 bases separating them. Looked up from germline, CDR1 is LGHNA and CDR2 is YNFKEQ. The sample here was CD4+ T cells from peripheral blood mononuclear cells, taken in the first trimester of pregnancy. The clonotype was recovered from a female donor with multiple sclerosis, enrolled in a pregnancy study. The rearrangement joins TRBV4-2 to TRBJ1-4; D gene uncertain. The CDR3 region has the DNA TGTGCCAGCAGCCAAGTAGGGAGTAATGAAAAACTGTTTTTT. Translation: CASSQVGSNEKLFF.